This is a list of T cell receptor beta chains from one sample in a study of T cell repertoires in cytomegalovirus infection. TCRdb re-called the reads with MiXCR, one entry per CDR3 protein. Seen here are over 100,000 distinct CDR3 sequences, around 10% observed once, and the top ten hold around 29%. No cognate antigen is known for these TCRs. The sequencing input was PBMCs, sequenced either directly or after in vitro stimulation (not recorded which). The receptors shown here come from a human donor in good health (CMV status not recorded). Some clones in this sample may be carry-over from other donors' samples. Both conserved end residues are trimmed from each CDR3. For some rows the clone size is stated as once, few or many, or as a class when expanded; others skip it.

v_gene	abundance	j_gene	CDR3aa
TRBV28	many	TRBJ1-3	ASTRTGGASGNTIY
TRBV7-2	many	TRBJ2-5	ASSRRLAGAETQY
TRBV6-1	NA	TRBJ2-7	ASSSSNSRAAYEQY
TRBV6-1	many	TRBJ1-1	ASRGDTMNTEAF
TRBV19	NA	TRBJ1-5	ASSFGPGQTSNQPQH
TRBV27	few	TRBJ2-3	ASSSRGTPSRTDTQY
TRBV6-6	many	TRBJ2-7	ASSATSYEQY
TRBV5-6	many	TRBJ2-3	ASSLPRGTDTQY
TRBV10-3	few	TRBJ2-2	AINEAGEGSGELF
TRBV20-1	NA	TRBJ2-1	SARGPAAEQF
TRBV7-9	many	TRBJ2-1	ASSPPGLAAYNEQF
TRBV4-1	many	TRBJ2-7	ASSLTGQQDEQY
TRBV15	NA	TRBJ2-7	ATSRGDRVEQY
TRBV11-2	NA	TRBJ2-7	ASSSDTSYEQY
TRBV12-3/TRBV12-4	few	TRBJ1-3	ASSSDPGNTIY
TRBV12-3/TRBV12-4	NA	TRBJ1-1	ASRGDRLREAF
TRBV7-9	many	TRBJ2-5	ATWRGKETQY
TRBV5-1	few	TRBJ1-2	ASSLGQGASGYT
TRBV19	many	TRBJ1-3	ASSIRIATMGPGNTIY
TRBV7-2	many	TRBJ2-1	ASSFVADSYNEQF
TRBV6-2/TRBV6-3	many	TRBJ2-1	ASTVGASPGHEQF
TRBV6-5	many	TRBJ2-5	ASRGIGIQETQY